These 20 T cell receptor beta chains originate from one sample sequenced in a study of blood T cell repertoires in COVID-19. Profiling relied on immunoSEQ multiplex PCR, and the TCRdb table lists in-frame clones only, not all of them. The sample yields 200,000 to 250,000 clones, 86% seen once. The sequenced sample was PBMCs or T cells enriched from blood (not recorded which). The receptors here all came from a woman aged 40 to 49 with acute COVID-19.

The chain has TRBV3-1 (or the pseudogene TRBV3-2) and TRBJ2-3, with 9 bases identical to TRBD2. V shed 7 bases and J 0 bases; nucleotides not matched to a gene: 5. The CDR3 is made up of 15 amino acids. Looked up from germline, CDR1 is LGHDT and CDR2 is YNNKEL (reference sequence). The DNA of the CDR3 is TGTGCCAGCACCTTAGCGGGGGCGAGCACAGATACGCAGTATTTT. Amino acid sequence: CASTLAGASTDTQYF.

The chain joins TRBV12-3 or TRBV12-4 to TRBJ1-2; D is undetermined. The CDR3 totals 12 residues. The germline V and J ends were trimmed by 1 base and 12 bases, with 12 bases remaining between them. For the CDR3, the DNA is TGTGCCAGCAGTTTAGGGAGGTTTGAAGACACCTTC. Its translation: CASSLGRFEDTF.

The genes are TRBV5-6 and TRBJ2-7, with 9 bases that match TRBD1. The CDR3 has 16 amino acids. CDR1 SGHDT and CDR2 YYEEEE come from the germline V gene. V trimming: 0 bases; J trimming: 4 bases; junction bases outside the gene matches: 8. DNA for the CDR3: TGTGCCAGCAGCTTGGCTGGGACAGGGTTTGGATACGAGCAGTACGTC. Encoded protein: CASSLAGTGFGYEQYV.

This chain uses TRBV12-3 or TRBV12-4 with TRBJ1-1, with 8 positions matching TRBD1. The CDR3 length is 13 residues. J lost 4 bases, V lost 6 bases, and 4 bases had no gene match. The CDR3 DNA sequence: TGTGCCAGCAGGACAGGGGTCTTCACTGAAGCTTTCTTT. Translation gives CASRTGVFTEAFF.

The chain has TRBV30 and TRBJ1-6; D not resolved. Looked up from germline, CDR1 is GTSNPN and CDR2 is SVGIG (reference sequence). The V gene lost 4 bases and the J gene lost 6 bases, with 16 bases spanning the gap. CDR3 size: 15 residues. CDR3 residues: CAWMHDGPGNSPLHF. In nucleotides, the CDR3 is TGTGCCTGGATGCATGATGGGCCCGGTAATTCACCCCTCCACTTT. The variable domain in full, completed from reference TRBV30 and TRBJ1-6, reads SQTIHQWPATLVQPVGSPLSLECTVEGTSNPNLYWYRQAAGRGLQLLFYSVGIGQISSEVPQNLSASRPQDRQFILSSKKLLLSDSGFYLCAWMHDGPGNSPLHFGNGTRLTVT.

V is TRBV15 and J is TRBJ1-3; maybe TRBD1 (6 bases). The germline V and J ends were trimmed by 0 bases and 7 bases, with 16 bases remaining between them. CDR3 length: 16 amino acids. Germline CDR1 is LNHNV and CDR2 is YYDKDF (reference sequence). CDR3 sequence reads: CATSRDRGFEANTIYF. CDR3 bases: TGTGCCACCAGCAGAGATAGGGGGTTTGAGGCTAACACCATATATTTT.

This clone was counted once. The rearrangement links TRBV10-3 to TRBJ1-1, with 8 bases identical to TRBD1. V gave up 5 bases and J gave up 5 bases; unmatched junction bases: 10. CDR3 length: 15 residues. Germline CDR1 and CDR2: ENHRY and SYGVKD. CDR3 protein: CAISRAGGIGTEAFF. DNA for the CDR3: TGTGCCATCAGTAGGGCAGGGGGCATCGGTACTGAAGCTTTCTTT.

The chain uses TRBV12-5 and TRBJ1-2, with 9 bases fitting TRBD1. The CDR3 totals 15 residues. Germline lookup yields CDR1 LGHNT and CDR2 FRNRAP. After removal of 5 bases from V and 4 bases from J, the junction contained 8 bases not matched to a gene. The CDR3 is CASGEPGQGLYGYTF. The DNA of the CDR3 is TGTGCTAGTGGTGAGCCGGGACAGGGACTCTATGGCTACACCTTC.

In DNA form, the CDR3 reads TGCGCCAGCAAAGGAGGGGCCATGAACACTGAAGCTTTCTTT. Its translation: CASKGGAMNTEAFF. The chain uses TRBV5-1 and TRBJ1-1; tentative D call: TRBD1 (5 bases). Trimming left V 6 bases short and J 0 bases short, with 12 bases between. CDR1 SGHRS and CDR2 YFSETQ come from the germline V gene. This CDR3 has 14 residues.

DNA of the CDR3: TGTGCCAGTAGTATGACAGGGGGTTACTATGGCTACACCTTC. Translating gives CASSMTGGYYGYTF. The chain employs TRBV19 and TRBJ1-2; TRBD1 matches at 9 bases. CDR1 LNHDA and CDR2 SQIVND come from the germline V gene (reference sequence). V lost 3 bases to trimming and J lost 3 bases; unmatched junction nucleotides: 2. This CDR3 region has 14 residues.

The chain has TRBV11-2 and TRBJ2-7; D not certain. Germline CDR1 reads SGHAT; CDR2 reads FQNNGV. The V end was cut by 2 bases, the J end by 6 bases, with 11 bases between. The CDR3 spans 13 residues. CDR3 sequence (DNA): TGTGCCAGCAGCTTAAGTGAGATTCGCGAGCAGTACTTC. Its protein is CASSLSEIREQYF. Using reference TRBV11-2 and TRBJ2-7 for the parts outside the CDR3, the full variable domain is EAGVAQSPRYKIIEKRQSVAFWCNPISGHATLYWYQQILGQGPKLLIQFQNNGVVDDSQLPKDRFSAERLKGVDSTLKIQPAKLEDSAVYLCASSLSEIREQYFGPGTRLTVT.

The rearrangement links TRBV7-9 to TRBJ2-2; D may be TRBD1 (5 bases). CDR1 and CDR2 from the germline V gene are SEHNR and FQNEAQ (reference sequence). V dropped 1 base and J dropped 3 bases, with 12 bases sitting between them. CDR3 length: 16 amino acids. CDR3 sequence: CASSLEGGAHTGELFF. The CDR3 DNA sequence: TGTGCCAGCAGCTTAGAAGGTGGGGCCCACACCGGGGAGCTGTTTTTT.

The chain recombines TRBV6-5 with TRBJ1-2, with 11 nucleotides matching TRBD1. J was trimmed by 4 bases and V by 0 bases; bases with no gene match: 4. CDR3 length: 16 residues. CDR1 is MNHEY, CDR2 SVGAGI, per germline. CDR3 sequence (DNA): TGTGCCAGCAGTTACTCGAGGACAGGGGGCTCCTATGGCTACACCTTC. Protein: CASSYSRTGGSYGYTF.

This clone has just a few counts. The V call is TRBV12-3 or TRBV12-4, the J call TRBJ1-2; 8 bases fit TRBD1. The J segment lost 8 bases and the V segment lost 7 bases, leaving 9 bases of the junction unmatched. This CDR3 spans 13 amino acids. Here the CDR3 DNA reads TGTGCCAGCACCGACCAGGGGGCTTTCGGCTACACCTTC. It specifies CASTDQGAFGYTF.

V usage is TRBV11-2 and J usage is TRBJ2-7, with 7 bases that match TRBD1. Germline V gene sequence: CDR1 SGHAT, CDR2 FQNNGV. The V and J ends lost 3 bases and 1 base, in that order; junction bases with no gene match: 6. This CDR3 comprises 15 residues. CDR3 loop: CASSFPGQSSYEQYF. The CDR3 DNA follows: TGTGCCAGCAGCTTCCCGGGACAGAGTTCCTACGAGCAGTACTTC.

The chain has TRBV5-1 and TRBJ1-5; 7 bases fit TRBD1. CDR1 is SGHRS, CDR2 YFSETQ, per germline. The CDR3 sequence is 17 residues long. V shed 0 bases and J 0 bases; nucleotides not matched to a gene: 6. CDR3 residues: CASSLGNTGDSNQPQHF. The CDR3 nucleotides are TGCGCCAGCAGCTTGGGGAATACAGGGGATAGCAATCAGCCCCAGCATTTT.

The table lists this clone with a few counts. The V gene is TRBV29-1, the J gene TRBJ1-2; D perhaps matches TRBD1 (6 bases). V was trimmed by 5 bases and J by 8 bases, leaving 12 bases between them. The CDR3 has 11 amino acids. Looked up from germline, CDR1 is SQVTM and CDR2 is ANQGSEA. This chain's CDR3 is CSVYTGNGYTF. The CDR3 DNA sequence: TGCAGCGTTTACACAGGGAACGGCTACACCTTC. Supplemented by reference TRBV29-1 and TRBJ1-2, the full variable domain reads SAVISQKPSRDICQRGTSLTIQCQVDSQVTMMFWYRQQPGQSLTLIATANQGSEATYESGFVIDKFPISRPNLTFSTLTVSNMSPEDSSIYLCSVYTGNGYTFGSGTRLTVV.

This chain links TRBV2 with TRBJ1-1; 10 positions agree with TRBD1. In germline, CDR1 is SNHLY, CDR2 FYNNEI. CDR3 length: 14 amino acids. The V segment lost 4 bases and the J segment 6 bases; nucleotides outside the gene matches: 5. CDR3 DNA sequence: TGTGCCAGCAGTGGGACAGGGGGTATCCCTGAAGCTTTCTTT. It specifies CASSGTGGIPEAFF.

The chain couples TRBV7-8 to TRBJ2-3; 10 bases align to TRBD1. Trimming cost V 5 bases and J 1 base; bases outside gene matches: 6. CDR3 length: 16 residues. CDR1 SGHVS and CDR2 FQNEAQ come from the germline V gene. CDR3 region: CASSNAGTGGTDTQYF. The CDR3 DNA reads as TGTGCCAGCAGCAACGCCGGGACAGGGGGCACAGATACGCAGTATTTT.

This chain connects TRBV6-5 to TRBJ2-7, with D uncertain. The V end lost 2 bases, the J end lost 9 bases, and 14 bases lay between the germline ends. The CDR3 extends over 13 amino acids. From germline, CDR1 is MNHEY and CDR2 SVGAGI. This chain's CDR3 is CASSYAGAPGQYF. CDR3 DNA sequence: TGTGCCAGCAGTTACGCCGGAGCACCGGGGCAGTACTTC.